The rows below give T cell receptor beta chains drawn from one sample of a study of blood T cell repertoires in COVID-19. Sequencing was performed with immunoSEQ multiplex PCR; in TCRdb, only in-frame clones are kept and a portion is missing. Here the sample spans 130,000 or so clones, around 89% being singletons. The sequencing input was peripheral blood. The receptors derive from a man aged 50 or older with active or convalescent COVID-19. CDR3s include the opening cysteine and the closing phenylalanine or tryptophan. D genes are given only for firm matches.

D,J,V,length,CDR3
.,TRBJ2-2,TRBV6-5,15,CAGRSSATNTGELFF
TRBD2,TRBJ2-7,TRBV27,16,CASSLSWGTRSREQYF
.,TRBJ1-4,TRBV5-5,17,CASSGHPIGGGSEKLFF
TRBD2,TRBJ2-1,TRBV19,17,CASSMTGLGKGNNEQFF
TRBD2,TRBJ2-5,TRBV27,16,CASRLAGKGVQETQYF
.,TRBJ2-5,TRBV5-5,13,CASSRLLQETQYF
TRBD1,TRBJ2-7,TRBV28,13,CASDKLQGTKQYF
TRBD1,TRBJ2-1,TRBV6-5,13,CASSPGTGREQFF
.,TRBJ2-1,TRBV5-1,14,CASSLTGRANEQFF
TRBD1,TRBJ2-3,TRBV6-5,15,CASSDREGATDTQYF
.,TRBJ2-3,TRBV15,15,CATSNRDFLGDTQYF
.,TRBJ2-3,TRBV20-1,11,CSARPGDTQYF
.,TRBJ1-1,TRBV11-3,13,CASSFSFLTEAFF
TRBD1,TRBJ2-1,TRBV6-1,14,CASSEQGAYNEQFF
TRBD1,TRBJ2-7,TRBV19,18,CASSILSFGQGSPYEQYF
TRBD2,TRBJ2-3,TRBV28,17,CASSSPAGSGSGDTQYF
.,TRBJ1-3,TRBV4-3,15,CASSQDGNSGNTIYF
.,TRBJ2-1,TRBV30,13,CAWSVGPSNEQFF
TRBD1,TRBJ2-3,TRBV12-5,14,CASGQGTDTDTQYF
TRBD1,TRBJ1-3,TRBV7-2,15,CASSSQGAKGNTIYF
.,TRBJ2-7,TRBV5-6,15,CASSLLLLAGSEQYF
TRBD1,TRBJ2-3,TRBV5-1,15,CASSWTGISTDTQYF
.,TRBJ1-2,TRBV6-5,12,CASTQGLGGYTF
TRBD2,TRBJ2-2,TRBV24-1,16,CATSDWTSGGTGELFF
.,TRBJ1-4,TRBV10-1,18,CASSEAWGTVPTNEKLFF